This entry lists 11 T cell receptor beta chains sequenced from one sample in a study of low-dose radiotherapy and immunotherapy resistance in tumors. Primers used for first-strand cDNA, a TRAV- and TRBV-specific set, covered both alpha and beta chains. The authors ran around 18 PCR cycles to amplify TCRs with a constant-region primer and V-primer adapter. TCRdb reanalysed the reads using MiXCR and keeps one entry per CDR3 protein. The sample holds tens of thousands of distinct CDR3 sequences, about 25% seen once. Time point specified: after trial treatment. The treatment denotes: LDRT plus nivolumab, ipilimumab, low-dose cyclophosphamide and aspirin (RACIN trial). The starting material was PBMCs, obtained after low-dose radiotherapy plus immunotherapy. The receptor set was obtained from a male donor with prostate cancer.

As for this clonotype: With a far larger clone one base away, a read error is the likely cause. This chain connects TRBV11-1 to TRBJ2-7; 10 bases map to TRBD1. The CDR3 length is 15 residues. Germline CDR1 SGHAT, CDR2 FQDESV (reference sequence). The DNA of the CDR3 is TGTGTCAGCAGCCCGCGGGGGACAGGGGTGTTCGGGCAGTACTTC. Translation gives CVSSPRGTGVFGQYF.

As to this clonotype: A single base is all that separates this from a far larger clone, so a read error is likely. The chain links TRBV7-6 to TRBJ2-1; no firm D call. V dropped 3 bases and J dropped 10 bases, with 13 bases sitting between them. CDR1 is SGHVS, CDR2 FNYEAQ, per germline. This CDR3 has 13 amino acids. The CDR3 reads CASSFGGTYEQFF. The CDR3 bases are TGTGCCAGCAGCTTTGGCGGAACCTACGAGCAGTTCTTC.

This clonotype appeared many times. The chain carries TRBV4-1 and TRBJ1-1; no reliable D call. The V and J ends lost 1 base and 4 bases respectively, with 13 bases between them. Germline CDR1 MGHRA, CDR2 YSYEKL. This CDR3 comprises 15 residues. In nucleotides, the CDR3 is TGCGCCAGCAGCCAAGTCAAGTCCCTCCGCACTGAAGCTTTCTTT. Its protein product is CASSQVKSLRTEAFF.

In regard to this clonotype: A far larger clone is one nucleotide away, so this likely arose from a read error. The CDR3 bases are TGTGCCTGCAGGCAAGGGACAAACTACGAGCAGTACTTC. This sequence encodes CACRQGTNYEQYF. This chain uses TRBV9 with TRBJ2-7; D may be TRBD1 (6 bases). Germline V lookup: CDR1 SGDLS, CDR2 YYNGEE. This CDR3 is built from 13 residues.

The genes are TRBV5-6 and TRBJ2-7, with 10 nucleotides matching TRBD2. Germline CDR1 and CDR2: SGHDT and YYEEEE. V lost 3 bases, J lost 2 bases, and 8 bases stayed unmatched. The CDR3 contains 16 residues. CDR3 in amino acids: CASSSRPSGGTYEQYF. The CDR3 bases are TGTGCCAGCAGCTCGCGGCCTAGCGGGGGAACCTACGAGCAGTACTTC.

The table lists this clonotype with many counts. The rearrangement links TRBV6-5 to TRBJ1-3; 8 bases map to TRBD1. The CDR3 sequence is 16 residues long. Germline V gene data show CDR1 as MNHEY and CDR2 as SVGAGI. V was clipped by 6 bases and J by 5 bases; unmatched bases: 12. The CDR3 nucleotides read TGTGCCAGCAGGCCTTCAGGGGGCGGGGAACGAAACACCATATATTTT. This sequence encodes CASRPSGGGERNTIYF.

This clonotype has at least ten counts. The CDR3 reads CASSLDGGEQYF. CDR3 nucleotides: TGTGCCAGCAGTCTCGACGGGGGGGAGCAGTACTTC. The chain combines TRBV6-2 or TRBV6-3 with TRBJ2-7; 7 bases fit TRBD2. J was trimmed by 7 bases and V by 5 bases; bases with no gene match: 5. Germline V lookup: CDR1 MNHEY, CDR2 SVGEGT. CDR3 length: 12 residues.

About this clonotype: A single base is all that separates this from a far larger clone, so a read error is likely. CDR3 sequence (DNA): TGCAGCCTTCAGGGGGTCGTTTCGGGACAGGGGGCCTACGAGCAGTTCTTC. Protein product: CSLQGVVSGQGAYEQFF. The chain couples TRBV20-1 to TRBJ2-1, with 12 bases that match TRBD1. CDR3 length equals 17 residues. Germline V lookup: CDR1 DFQATT, CDR2 SNEGSKA (reference sequence).

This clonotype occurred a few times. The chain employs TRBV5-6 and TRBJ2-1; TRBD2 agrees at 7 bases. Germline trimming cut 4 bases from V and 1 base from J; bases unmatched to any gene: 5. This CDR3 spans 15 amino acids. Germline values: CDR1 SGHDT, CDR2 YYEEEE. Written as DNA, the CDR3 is TGTGCCAGCAGCGCACTAGCGCCTTCCTACAATGAGCAGTTCTTC. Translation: CASSALAPSYNEQFF. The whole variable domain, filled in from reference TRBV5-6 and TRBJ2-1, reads DAGVTQSPTHLIKTRGQQVTLRCSPKSGHDTVSWYQQALGQGPQFIFQYYEEEERQRGNFPDRFSGHQFPNYSSELNVNALLLGDSALYLCASSALAPSYNEQFFGPGTRLTVL.

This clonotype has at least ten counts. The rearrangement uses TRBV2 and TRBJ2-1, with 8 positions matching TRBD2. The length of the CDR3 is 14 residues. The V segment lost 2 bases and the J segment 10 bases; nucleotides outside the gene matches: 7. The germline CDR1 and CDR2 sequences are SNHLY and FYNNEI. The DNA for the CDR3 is TGTGCCAGCAGTGAAACTAGCGGCTCGGGCGAGCAGTTCTTC. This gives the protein CASSETSGSGEQFF.

CDR3 sequence: CASSVDSHTEAFF. The CDR3 DNA is TGTGCCAGCAGCGTAGACAGCCACACTGAAGCTTTCTTT. This chain connects TRBV9 to TRBJ1-1, with D hard to call. Germline lookup yields CDR1 SGDLS and CDR2 YYNGEE. Between the trimmed V and J ends, which lost 0 bases and 3 bases, there was a span of 6 bases. This CDR3 has 13 amino acids. The full variable domain, completed using reference TRBV9 and TRBJ1-1, is DSGVTQTPKHLITATGQRVTLRCSPRSGDLSVYWYQQSLDQGLQFLIQYYNGEERAKGNILERFSAQQFPDLHSELNLSSLELGDSALYFCASSVDSHTEAFFGQGTRLTVV.